The 3 T cell receptor beta chains below were found in one sample sequenced in a study of T cell responses to AZD1222 COVID-19 vaccine. Sequencing was performed with immunoSEQ multiplex PCR; in TCRdb, only in-frame clones are kept and a portion is missing. The table lists approximately 88,000 clones, about 89% of them singletons. The starting material was peripheral blood, obtained 28 days after the second AZD1222 dose. The receptor source for this set is an adult who received the AZD1222 COVID-19 vaccine.

This sequence joins TRBV12-3 or TRBV12-4 and TRBJ2-3; no reliable D call. The CDR3 spans 12 residues. V shed 5 bases and J shed 2 bases, with 5 bases lying between them. The CDR3 sequence: CASSRVTDTQYF. The CDR3 region has the DNA TGTGCCAGCAGTCGGGTCACAGATACGCAGTATTTT.

V usage is TRBV13 and J usage is TRBJ1-1; a weak D match, TRBD1 (5 bases). Trimming stripped 4 bases from V and 1 base from J, with 10 bases between. The CDR3 has 14 residues. The germline V gene has CDR1 PRHDT and CDR2 FYEKMQ (reference sequence). CDR3 in amino acids: CASSSRDRNTEAFF. CDR3 nucleotides: TGTGCCAGCAGCTCCAGGGATAGGAACACTGAAGCTTTCTTT. The variable domain in full, completed from reference TRBV13 and TRBJ1-1, reads AAGVIQSPRHLIKEKRETATLKCYPIPRHDTVYWYQQGPGQDPQFLISFYEKMQSDKGSIPDRFSAQQFSDYHSELNMSSLELGDSALYFCASSSRDRNTEAFFGQGTRLTVV.

This chain links TRBV19 with TRBJ1-6; perhaps TRBD1 as D (5 bases). The V gene's germline CDR1 is LNHDA and CDR2 SQIVND (reference sequence). Trimming left V 0 bases short and J 7 bases short, with 13 bases between. This CDR3 has 16 amino acids. Here the CDR3 DNA reads TGTGCCAGTAGTATAGACACGGGACGATGGAATTCACCCCTCCACTTT. Encoded protein: CASSIDTGRWNSPLHF.